This T cell receptor (beta chain) was profiled in a study of CD8 T cells in ankylosing spondylitis. This clonotype was found a few times. Its specificity is unknown. Study-wide results and caveats: Disease-associated clones were reportedly significantly overrepresented in matched ankylosing spondylitis synovial fluid.

The CDR3 has 13 residues. Germline values: CDR1 SGHAT, CDR2 FQNNGV. V was shortened by 2 bases and J by 2 bases, with 7 bases between the two germline ends. Quantitative 5'-RACE with molecular barcodes was used to make the TCR beta libraries. MiXCR was run by TCRdb on the 5' RACE reads, yielding one entry per CDR3 protein. This table has about 130,000 distinct CDR3 sequences, around 13% appearing once. What was sequenced was blood, either unsorted or a sorted T cell fraction (not recorded which). The chain recombines TRBV11-2 with TRBJ2-7, with D uncertain. This sequence was found in a female donor with ankylosing spondylitis or in good health (not recorded which). The DNA for the CDR3 is TGTGCCAGCAGCTTAAGCAGCACCTACGAGCAGTACTTC. This codes for CASSLSSTYEQYF.